This entry describes one T cell receptor beta chain. What it binds is unknown. Naive CD8+ T cells displayed a CD45RO-CCR7+CD27+CD95- phenotype. This CDR3 is 16 amino acids long. Per germline, CDR1 MDHEN and CDR2 SYDVKM. This record comes from a study of CXCR3-negative and CXCR3-positive naive CD8 T cells. Whole-study findings and limits: TRB CDR3s were more hydrophobic in CXCR3-positive than in CXCR3-negative naive cells. With respect to TRBV-TRBJ usage, naive CXCR3-negative and CXCR3-positive cells were similar; memory differed. Researchers report CXCR3 expression partially decreased after cryopreservation, with fresh PBMCs used in most assays. Naive subsets displayed similar surface CD5, and TCR strength was inferred from TRB CDR3 properties.

UMI-labeled TRB cDNA libraries were prepared by 5' RACE. TCRdb reprocessed the 5' RACE reads and keeps a single row for each CDR3 protein, giving no DNA. The specimen's table records some 140,000 distinct CDR3 sequences. The material sequenced was naive CXCR3+ CD8+ T cells from blood. The subset is: CD45RO-CCR7+CD27+CD95- naive CD8+ T cells expressing CXCR3 (TNR3+). The chain carries TRBV28 and TRBJ1-6; the TCRdb call, TRBD1, lacks DNA for checking. The origin of this receptor is a human donor in good health. Some clones in this sample may be carry-over from other donors' samples. The CDR3 here is CASSFNPAGDNSPLHF. The whole variable domain, filled in from reference TRBV28 and TRBJ1-6, reads DVKVTQSSRYLVKRTGEKVFLECVQDMDHENMFWYRQDPGLGLRLIYFSYDVKMKEKGDIPEGYSVSREKKERFSLILESASTNQTSMYLCASSFNPAGDNSPLHFGNGTRLTVT.